This passage covers 20 T cell receptor beta chains from one sample sequenced in a study of T cells after posttransplantation cyclophosphamide. Generated by immunoSEQ multiplex PCR, the TCRdb table keeps only in-frame clones and is missing some. Of fewer than 2,500 clones in the sample, around 94% were seen once. The source material was CD4+ T cells sorted from bone marrow. The receptors were sampled from a woman aged 45-60 years in good health and a related stem cell transplant donor.

This sequence joins TRBV7-3 and TRBJ1-6; 9 nucleotides match TRBD1. CDR3 length: 15 residues. Germline V lookup: CDR1 SGHTA, CDR2 FQGTGA. V gave up 0 bases and J gave up 9 bases; unmatched junction bases: 3. The CDR3 DNA is TGTGCCAGCAGCTTAACAGGGACAGGGAGTTCACCCCTCCACTTT. Its protein product is CASSLTGTGSSPLHF.

V gene TRBV5-4 combines with J gene TRBJ2-3; the D gene is possibly TRBD2 (6 bases). The CDR3 is 17 residues long. The V gene's germline CDR1 is SGHNT and CDR2 YYREEE (reference sequence). V was trimmed by 2 bases and J by 2 bases, leaving 18 bases between them. The CDR3 spells CASSFEPEGSHTDTQYF. The CDR3 coding sequence is TGTGCCAGCAGCTTTGAACCGGAGGGGAGTCACACAGATACGCAGTATTTT. The full variable domain, in which reference TRBV5-4 and TRBJ2-3 provide the parts outside the CDR3, is ETGVTQSPTHLIKTRGQQVTLRCSSQSGHNTVSWYQQALGQGPQFIFQYYREEENGRGNFPPRFSGLQFPNYSSELNVNALELDDSALYLCASSFEPEGSHTDTQYFGPGTRLTVL.

The chain combines TRBV7-6 with TRBJ1-5; D ambiguous. The CDR3 runs to 14 residues. Deletions cut 3 bases from V and 2 bases from J, with 8 bases between. The V gene's germline CDR1 is SGHVS and CDR2 FNYEAQ. This CDR3 reads CASSFGEGNQPQHF. The CDR3, as DNA: TGTGCCAGCAGCTTTGGCGAGGGCAATCAGCCCCAGCATTTT.

This chain joins TRBV11-2 and TRBJ2-6, with D perhaps matching TRBD1 (5 bases). The CDR3 sequence is 18 residues long. Germline CDR1 SGHAT, CDR2 FQNNGV. Trimming cost V 2 bases and J 2 bases, with 16 bases left between them. Written as DNA, the CDR3 is TGTGCCAGCAGCTTACTGGGCCCAGGGTCGACTGGGGCCAACGTCCTGACTTTC. Amino acid sequence: CASSLLGPGSTGANVLTF.

The rearrangement uses TRBV19 and TRBJ2-1; D possibly corresponds to TRBD1 (5 bases). CDR3 length equals 14 residues. The V gene lost 1 base and the J gene lost 8 bases, with 12 bases spanning the gap. Germline V gene sequence: CDR1 LNHDA, CDR2 SQIVND (reference sequence). CDR3 sequence (DNA): TGTGCCAGTAGTATAGCTCCCCAGGGCGATGAGCAGTTCTTC. Protein sequence: CASSIAPQGDEQFF.

The chain carries TRBV6-1 and TRBJ1-1; 11 bases map to TRBD1. With V trimmed by 2 bases and J by 0 bases, 5 bases remained unmatched. The CDR3 is 17 amino acids. Germline CDR1 and CDR2: MNHNS and SASEGT. DNA of the CDR3: TGTGCCAGCAGTGAAACGGACAGGGGGCTGGTGAACACTGAAGCTTTCTTT. It yields the protein CASSETDRGLVNTEAFF.

The chain uses TRBV11-2 and TRBJ2-5, with D tentatively TRBD1 (6 bases). Trimming pared 4 bases from V and 3 bases from J, leaving 9 bases between. CDR1 SGHAT and CDR2 FQNNGV come from the germline V gene. The CDR3 totals 13 residues. The CDR3 loop is CASSSQGKETQYF. CDR3 nucleotide sequence: TGTGCCAGCAGCTCGCAGGGGAAAGAGACCCAGTACTTC.

The chain recombines TRBV19 with TRBJ1-3; 8 bases are a match to TRBD1. Trimming took 0 bases from V and 8 from J; bases not matched to a gene: 6. The CDR3 spans 15 residues. Germline CDR1 and CDR2: LNHDA and SQIVND (reference sequence). CDR3 amino acids: CASSIEATGEHTIYF. CDR3 nucleotide sequence: TGTGCCAGTAGTATAGAGGCGACAGGGGAGCACACCATATATTTT. The full variable domain, completed using reference TRBV19 and TRBJ1-3, is DGGITQSPKYLFRKEGQNVTLSCEQNLNHDAMYWYRQDPGQGLRLIYYSQIVNDFQKGDIAEGYSVSREKKESFPLTVTSAQKNPTAFYLCASSIEATGEHTIYFGEGSWLTVV.

This sequence joins TRBV15 and TRBJ2-5, with a tentative D call TRBD2 (7 bases). V dropped 1 base and J dropped 1 base, with 13 bases sitting between them. The CDR3 extends over 16 amino acids. Germline V gene sequence: CDR1 LNHNV, CDR2 YYDKDF (reference sequence). This chain's CDR3 is CATSRVGASGQETQYF. CDR3 coding DNA: TGTGCCACCAGCAGAGTGGGGGCTAGCGGCCAAGAGACCCAGTACTTC.

The genes are TRBV14 and TRBJ2-2; 8 bases agree with TRBD1. With V trimmed by 4 bases and J by 0 bases, 4 bases remained unmatched. The length of the CDR3 is 16 residues. Germline assignment: CDR1 SGHDN and CDR2 FVKESK. In DNA, the CDR3 is TGTGCCAGCAGCCGCCGGACAGGGTCGAACACCGGGGAGCTGTTTTTT. It is translated as CASSRRTGSNTGELFF.

The V call is TRBV5-4, the J call TRBJ1-4; weak D call: TRBD1 (6 bases). The V gene's germline CDR1 is SGHNT and CDR2 YYREEE (reference sequence). Trimming removed 4 bases from V and 4 bases from J, with 17 bases in between. This CDR3 contains 16 residues. The CDR3 reads CASSVPGADSNEKLFF. The CDR3 DNA follows: TGTGCCAGCAGCGTTCCAGGGGCCGATAGTAATGAAAAACTGTTTTTT.

The chain is built from TRBV6-1 and TRBJ1-3, with TRBD1 as a possible D gene (6 bases). Deletions cut 9 bases from V and 2 bases from J, with 17 bases between. Germline loops: CDR1 MNHNS, CDR2 SASEGT. CDR3 size: 15 residues. DNA for the CDR3: TGTGCCAGTCAAAACAGGGTTCTAGCTGGAAACACCATATATTTT. Amino acids: CASQNRVLAGNTIYF.

This chain joins TRBV10-1 and TRBJ2-7; TRBD1 agrees at 8 bases. V shed 5 bases, J shed 5 bases, and the junction held 11 bases outside the gene matches. In germline, CDR1 is WNHNN, CDR2 SYGVQD (reference sequence). CDR3 length equals 15 residues. CDR3 nucleotides: TGCGCCAGCAGTCCCTCCCGACAGGGGAGAAACGAGCAGTACTTC. Protein: CASSPSRQGRNEQYF.

The count of this clone is one. V is TRBV11-2 and J is TRBJ2-3; TRBD2 is a possible D gene (6 bases). Germline loops: CDR1 SGHAT, CDR2 FQNNGV. This CDR3 has 16 amino acids. V lost 0 bases and J lost 0, with 10 bases in between. DNA of the CDR3: TGTGCCAGCAGCTTAGAGACTAGTACTAGCACAGATACGCAGTATTTT. As protein: CASSLETSTSTDTQYF.

This chain joins TRBV5-1 and TRBJ2-7; tentative D call: TRBD2 (5 bases). V lost 5 bases, J lost 5 bases, and 17 bases lay in between. The CDR3 has 14 residues. From germline, CDR1 is SGHRS and CDR2 YFSETQ. For the CDR3, the DNA is TGCGCCAGCAGTATCGGGGAGAACGTTCACGAGCAGTACTTC. Translation gives CASSIGENVHEQYF.

The chain links TRBV6-1 to TRBJ1-5; D may be TRBD1 (6 bases). The CDR3 has 13 residues. The V gene's germline CDR1 is MNHNS and CDR2 SASEGT. Trimming left V 7 bases short and J 4 bases short, with 11 bases between. The CDR3 region is CASTGVGNQPQHF. The CDR3 coding sequence is TGTGCCAGCACAGGGGTGGGGAATCAGCCCCAGCATTTT.

This rearrangement joins TRBV18 to TRBJ1-2; TRBD1 agrees at 8 bases. Germline CDR1 and CDR2: KGHSH and LQKENI. The CDR3 spans 15 residues. Losses at the gene ends were 4 bases for V and 4 bases for J; bases not matched to a gene: 8. In DNA form, the CDR3 reads TGTGCCAGCTCACAGACAGGGGAAATTAGCTATGGCTACACCTTC. It translates to CASSQTGEISYGYTF.

DNA for the CDR3: TGTGCCAGCAGTTACGGTGGAGGCTCAATGAACACTGAAGCTTTCTTT. It encodes CASSYGGGSMNTEAFF. V gene TRBV6-6 combines with J gene TRBJ1-1; D not resolved. V was trimmed by 2 bases and J by 0 bases, leaving 13 bases between them. This CDR3 is 16 amino acids long. Germline CDR1 reads MNHNY; CDR2 reads SVGAGI (reference sequence).

The chain combines TRBV7-9 with TRBJ1-1; D might be TRBD1 (5 bases). The CDR3 sequence is 13 residues long. With 1 base removed from V and 4 bases from J, the gap between germline ends came to 7 bases. Per the germline V gene, CDR1 is SEHNR and CDR2 is FQNEAQ (reference sequence). The CDR3 region is CASSLGGVTEAFF. The CDR3 DNA reads as TGTGCCAGCAGCTTAGGGGGGGTCACTGAAGCTTTCTTT.

This rearrangement joins TRBV5-4 to TRBJ2-7; maybe TRBD1 (7 bases). Germline lookup yields CDR1 SGHNT and CDR2 YYREEE (reference sequence). The CDR3 is 14 amino acids. V gave up 0 bases and J gave up 7 bases, with 14 bases separating them. The CDR3 sequence is CASSLVTTGREQYF. Written as DNA, the CDR3 is TGTGCCAGCAGCTTGGTGACGACAGGGAGGGAGCAGTACTTC. The full variable domain, in which reference TRBV5-4 and TRBJ2-7 provide the parts outside the CDR3, is ETGVTQSPTHLIKTRGQQVTLRCSSQSGHNTVSWYQQALGQGPQFIFQYYREEENGRGNFPPRFSGLQFPNYSSELNVNALELDDSALYLCASSLVTTGREQYFGPGTRLTVT.